The rows below give T cell receptor beta chains drawn from one sample of a study of Graves' ophthalmopathy and Graves' hyperthyroidism. TCRdb re-analysed the multiplex PCR reads in MiXCR, keeping a single row per CDR3 protein. In the table there are about 210,000 distinct CDR3 sequences, about 32% of which are singletons. What was sequenced was peripheral blood. The source is a man aged 45-65 years with Graves' ophthalmopathy. The CDR3 runs from the conserved cysteine through the conserved F or W. D genes are given only for firm matches. For some rows the clone size is stated as once, few or many, or as a class when expanded; others skip it.

>medium-sized|NA|11|TRBJ1-3|TRBV12-3/TRBV12-4
CASSLGNTIYF
TGTGCCAGCAGTTTGGGAAACACCATATATTTT
>few|NA|11|TRBJ2-7|TRBV6-1
CASSVVDEQYF
TGTGCCAGCAGTGTCGTGGACGAGCAGTACTTC
>many|NA|12|TRBJ1-1|TRBV10-3
CASLPGRTEAFF
TGTGCCAGCCTCCCAGGGAGGACTGAAGCTTTCTTT
>NA|NA|11|TRBJ1-2|TRBV6-2/TRBV6-3
CASEGNYGYTF
TGTGCCAGCGAAGGCAACTATGGCTACACCTTC
>NA|NA|15|TRBJ1-5|TRBV12-3/TRBV12-4
CASSLRRVDNQPQHF
TGTGCCAGCAGTTTGCGGAGGGTTGACAATCAGCCCCAGCATTTT
>NA|TRBD2|15|TRBJ2-7|TRBV11-3
CASSLTPGGSDEQYF
TGTGCCAGCAGCCTAACCCCCGGCGGGAGCGACGAGCAGTACTTC
>many|NA|16|TRBJ2-5|TRBV7-8
CASSLFSGDLQETQYF
TGTGCCAGCAGCTTATTTTCAGGGGACCTCCAAGAGACCCAGTACTTC
>many|NA|14|TRBJ2-5|TRBV7-2
CASSRGGGRETQYF
TGTGCCAGCAGCCGCGGTGGGGGGCGTGAGACCCAGTACTTC
>many|NA|13|TRBJ2-7|TRBV6-5
CASSYRILYEQYF
TGTGCCAGCAGTTACCGGATACTCTACGAGCAGTACTTC
>NA|TRBD1|14|TRBJ1-1|TRBV6-1
CASSWDSPNTEAFF
TGTGCCAGCAGCTGGGACAGCCCAAACACTGAAGCTTTCTTT
>NA|NA|11|TRBJ2-7|TRBV29-1
CSVRNSYEQYF
TGCAGCGTGCGGAACTCCTACGAGCAGTACTTC
>many|TRBD2|18|TRBJ2-2|TRBV12-3/TRBV12-4
CASSTRTSGRVRTGELFF
TGTGCCAGCAGTACGCGGACTAGCGGGAGGGTACGCACCGGGGAGCTGTTTTTT
>many|NA|16|TRBJ2-5|TRBV3-1
CASSQGSGLHQETQYF
TGTGCCAGCAGCCAAGGGTCGGGGCTTCACCAAGAGACCCAGTACTTC
>many|NA|15|TRBJ1-3|TRBV18
CASSVQVHSGNTIYF
TGTGCCAGCTCGGTGCAGGTTCACTCTGGAAACACCATATATTTT
>NA|TRBD1|14|TRBJ2-7|TRBV6-1
CASSGSGQGNEQYF
TGTGCCAGCAGTGGTTCGGGACAGGGCAACGAGCAGTACTTC
>few|NA|14|TRBJ2-5|TRBV28
CASSLYEGLETQYF
TGTGCCAGCAGTTTATATGAGGGGCTAGAGACCCAGTACTTC
>NA|TRBD2|17|TRBJ2-7|TRBV5-1
CASSLATSGRGAYEQYF
TGCGCCAGCAGCTTGGCTACTAGCGGGAGAGGTGCCTACGAGCAGTACTTC
>many|NA|15|TRBJ2-2|TRBV2
CASSERGPNTGELFF
TGTGCCAGCAGTGAACGGGGACCGAACACCGGGGAGCTGTTTTTT
>many|TRBD2|15|TRBJ2-7|TRBV27
CASSLYSSGSYEQYF
TGTGCCAGCAGTTTGTACTCTAGCGGAAGCTACGAGCAGTACTTC
>NA|NA|13|TRBJ1-3|TRBV25-1
CASSAPTGNTIYF
TGTGCCAGCAGTGCCCCGACCGGAAACACCATATATTTT
>many|NA|13|TRBJ2-4|TRBV15
CATGLPSGAIQYF
TGTGCCACCGGCCTACCGTCCGGGGCCATTCAGTACTTC
>once|NA|13|TRBJ2-5|TRBV6-2/TRBV6-3
CASSYPYPETQYF
TGTGCCAGCAGTTACCCCTATCCGGAGACCCAGTACTTC
>many|NA|12|TRBJ1-2|TRBV10-2
CATVGPRGGYTF
TGCGCCACCGTTGGGCCGCGGGGTGGCTACACCTTC
>many|TRBD1|13|TRBJ2-7|TRBV13
CASSRPGGYEQYF
TGTGCCAGCAGCAGGCCAGGGGGTTACGAGCAGTACTTC
>many|NA|13|TRBJ1-2|TRBV14
CASSHQAFYGYTF
TGTGCCAGCAGCCACCAGGCTTTCTATGGCTACACCTTC
>many|NA|13|TRBJ1-5|TRBV29-1
CSVGGGGNQPQHF
TGCAGCGTTGGGGGGGGCGGAAATCAGCCCCAGCATTTT
>many|NA|13|TRBJ2-2|TRBV12-5
CASVGANTGELFF
TGTGCTAGTGTAGGGGCGAACACCGGGGAGCTGTTTTTT
>NA|NA|13|TRBJ1-1|TRBV19
CASSQTVATEAFF
TGTGCCAGTAGTCAAACAGTGGCCACTGAAGCTTTCTTT